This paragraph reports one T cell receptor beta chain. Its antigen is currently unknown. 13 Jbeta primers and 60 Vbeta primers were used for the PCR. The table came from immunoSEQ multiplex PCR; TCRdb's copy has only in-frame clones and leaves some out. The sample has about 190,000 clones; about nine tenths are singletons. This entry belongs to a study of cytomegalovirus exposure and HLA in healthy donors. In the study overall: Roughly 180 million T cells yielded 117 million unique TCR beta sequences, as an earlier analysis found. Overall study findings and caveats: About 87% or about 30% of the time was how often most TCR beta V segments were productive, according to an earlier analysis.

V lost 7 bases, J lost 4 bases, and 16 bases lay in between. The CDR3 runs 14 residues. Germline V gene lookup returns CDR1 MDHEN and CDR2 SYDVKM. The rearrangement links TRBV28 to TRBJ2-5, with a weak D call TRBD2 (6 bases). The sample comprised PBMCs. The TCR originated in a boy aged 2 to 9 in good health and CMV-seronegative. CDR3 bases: TGTGCCAGCACTAGGGACTTGGACGGAGAGACCCAGTACTTC. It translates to CASTRDLDGETQYF.